This paragraph covers one TCR beta chain sequence. CDR3 size: 13 residues. Per germline, CDR1 SGHAT and CDR2 FQNNGV. The V gene end was trimmed by 1 base and the J gene end by 9 bases; junction bases not matched to a gene: 3. The data are from a study of blood T cell repertoires in COVID-19. The protocol was immunoSEQ multiplex PCR, while the TCRdb copy is restricted to in-frame clones and leaves out a portion. The sample has over 35,000 clones, about 81% seen once. This TCR was sampled from a man aged 35 to 55 with active or convalescent COVID-19. The sample was peripheral blood. This chain uses TRBV11-2 with TRBJ2-1; 7 bases map to TRBD1. The CDR3 DNA reads TGTGCCAGCAGCTTAGCCCCAGGGGGTGAGCAGTTCTTC. As protein: CASSLAPGGEQFF.